This T cell receptor beta chain was documented in a study of blood T cells in healthy people across ages. Whole-study findings and limits: As age increased, TCR beta diversity per million T cells fell in a roughly linear fashion. Changes in expanded clonotypes were possibly confounded, as the CMV status of donors was unknown. The study found TCR beta diversity correlated strongly with naive T cell percentage.

Concerning this clonotype: Its cognate antigen is unknown.

From germline, CDR1 is SGHRS and CDR2 YFSETQ. Trimming took 3 bases from V and 3 from J, leaving 10 bases between them. This CDR3 has 13 residues. Through a sample-barcoded 5' primer and a J-beta primer mix, a second PCR was run for roughly 6 to 12 cycles. The authors tagged each cDNA molecule using a template-switch adaptor with 12 random nucleotides. Using its own MiXCR run on the 5' RACE reads, TCRdb lists one record per CDR3 protein. Among about 630,000 distinct CDR3 sequences listed, around 21% were seen once. Sequencing input: blood. This TCR came from an older man in good health. The chain employs TRBV5-1 and TRBJ2-7, with D unclear. CDR3 in amino acids: CASSSYSRYEQYF. The CDR3 DNA reads as TGCGCCAGCAGCTCTTACAGCCGCTACGAGCAGTACTTC.